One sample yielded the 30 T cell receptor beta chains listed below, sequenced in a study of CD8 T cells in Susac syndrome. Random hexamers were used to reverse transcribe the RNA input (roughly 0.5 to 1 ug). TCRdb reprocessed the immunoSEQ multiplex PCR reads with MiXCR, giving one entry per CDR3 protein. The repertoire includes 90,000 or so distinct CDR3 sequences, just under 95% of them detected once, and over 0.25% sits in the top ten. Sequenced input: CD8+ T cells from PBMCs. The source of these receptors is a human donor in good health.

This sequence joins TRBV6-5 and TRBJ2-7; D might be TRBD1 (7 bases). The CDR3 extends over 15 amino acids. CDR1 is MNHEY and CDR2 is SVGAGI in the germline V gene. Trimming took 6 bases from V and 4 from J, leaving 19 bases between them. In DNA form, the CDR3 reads TGTGCCAGCAGCCCGACAGGGCGAGGGGGGTACGAGCAGTACTTC. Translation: CASSPTGRGGYEQYF.

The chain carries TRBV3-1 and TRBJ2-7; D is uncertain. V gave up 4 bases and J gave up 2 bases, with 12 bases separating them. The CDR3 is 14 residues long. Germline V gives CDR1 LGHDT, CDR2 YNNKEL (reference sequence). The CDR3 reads CASSPKPVTYEQYF. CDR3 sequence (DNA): TGTGCCAGCAGCCCCAAGCCAGTTACCTACGAGCAGTACTTC.

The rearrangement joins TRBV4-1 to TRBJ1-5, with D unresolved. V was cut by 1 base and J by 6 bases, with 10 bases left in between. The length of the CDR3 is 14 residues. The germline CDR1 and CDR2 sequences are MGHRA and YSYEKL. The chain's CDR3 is CASSQVWGTQPQHF. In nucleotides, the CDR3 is TGCGCCAGCAGCCAAGTGTGGGGTACTCAGCCCCAGCATTTT.

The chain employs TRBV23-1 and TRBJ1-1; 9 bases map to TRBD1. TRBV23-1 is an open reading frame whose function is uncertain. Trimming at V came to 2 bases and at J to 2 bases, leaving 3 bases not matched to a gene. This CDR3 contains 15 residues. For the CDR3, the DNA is TGCGCCAGCAGTCAAGCGGGACAGGGTAACACTGAAGCTTTCTTT. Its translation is CASSQAGQGNTEAFF.

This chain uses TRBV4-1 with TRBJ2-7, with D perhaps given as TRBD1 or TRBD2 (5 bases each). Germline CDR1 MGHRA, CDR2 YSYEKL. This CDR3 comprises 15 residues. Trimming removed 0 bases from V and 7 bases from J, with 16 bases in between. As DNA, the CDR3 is TGCGCCAGCAGCCAAGATTCGGGGCGTCCGGAGGAGCAGTACTTC. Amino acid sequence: CASSQDSGRPEEQYF.

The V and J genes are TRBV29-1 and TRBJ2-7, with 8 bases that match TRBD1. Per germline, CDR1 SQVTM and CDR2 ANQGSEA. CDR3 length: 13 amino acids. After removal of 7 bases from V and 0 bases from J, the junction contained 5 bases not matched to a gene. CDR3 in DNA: TGCAGCGCTTGGACAGGGAGCTCCTACGAGCAGTACTTC. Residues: CSAWTGSSYEQYF.

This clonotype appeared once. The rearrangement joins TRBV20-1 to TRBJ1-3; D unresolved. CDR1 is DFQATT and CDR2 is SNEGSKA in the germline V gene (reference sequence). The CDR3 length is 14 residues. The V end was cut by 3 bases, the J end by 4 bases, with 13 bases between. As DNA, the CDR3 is TGCAGTGCTAGTCCTGCTGGGATGGGAAACACCATATATTTT. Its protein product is CSASPAGMGNTIYF.

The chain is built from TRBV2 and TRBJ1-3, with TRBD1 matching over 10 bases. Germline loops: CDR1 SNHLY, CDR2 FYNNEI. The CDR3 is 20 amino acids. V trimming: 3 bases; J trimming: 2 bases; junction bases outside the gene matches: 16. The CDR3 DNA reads TGTGCCAGCAGTGATCTCGCCAGGGACAGGGGAGAGAGCCCTGGAAACACCATATATTTT. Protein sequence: CASSDLARDRGESPGNTIYF.

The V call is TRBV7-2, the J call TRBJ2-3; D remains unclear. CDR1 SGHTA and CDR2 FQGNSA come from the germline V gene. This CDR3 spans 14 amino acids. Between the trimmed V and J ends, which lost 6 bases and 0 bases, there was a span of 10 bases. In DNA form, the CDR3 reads TGTGCCAGCAGTTCGATGGGGAGCACAGATACGCAGTATTTT. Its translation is CASSSMGSTDTQYF.

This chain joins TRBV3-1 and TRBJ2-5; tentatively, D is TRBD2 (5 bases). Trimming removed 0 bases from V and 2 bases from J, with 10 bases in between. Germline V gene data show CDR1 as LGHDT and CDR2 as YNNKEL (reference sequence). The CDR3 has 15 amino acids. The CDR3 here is CASSQDLGEQETQYF. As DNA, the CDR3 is TGTGCCAGCAGCCAAGATCTGGGAGAACAAGAGACCCAGTACTTC.

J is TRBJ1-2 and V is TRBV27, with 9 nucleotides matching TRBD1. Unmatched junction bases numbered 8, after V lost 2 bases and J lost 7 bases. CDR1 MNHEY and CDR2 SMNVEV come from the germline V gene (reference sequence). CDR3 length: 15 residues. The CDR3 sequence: CASSLLTGGLAGYTF. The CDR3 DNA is TGTGCCAGCAGTTTACTGACAGGGGGGTTAGCTGGCTACACCTTC.

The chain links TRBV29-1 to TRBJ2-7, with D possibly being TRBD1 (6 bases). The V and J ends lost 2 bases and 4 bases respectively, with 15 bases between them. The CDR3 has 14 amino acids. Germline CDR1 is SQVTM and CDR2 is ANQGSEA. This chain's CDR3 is CSVEMSGTTYEQYF. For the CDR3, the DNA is TGCAGCGTTGAAATGTCGGGGACAACTTACGAGCAGTACTTC.

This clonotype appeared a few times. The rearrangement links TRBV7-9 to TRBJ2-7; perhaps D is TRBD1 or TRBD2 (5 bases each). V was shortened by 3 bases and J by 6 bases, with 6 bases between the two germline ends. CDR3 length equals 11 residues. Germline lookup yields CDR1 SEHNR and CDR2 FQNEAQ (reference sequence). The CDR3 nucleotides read TGTGCCAGCAGCTTGGGGGTCGAGCAGTACTTC. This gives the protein CASSLGVEQYF.

CDR3 sequence reads: CASESGGEAFF. For the CDR3, the DNA is TGTGCCAGCGAGAGTGGTGGAGAAGCTTTCTTT. V and J are TRBV12-3 or TRBV12-4 and TRBJ1-1; no definite D call. CDR3 length equals 11 residues. The V end lost 8 bases, the J end lost 8 bases, and 12 bases lay between the germline ends.

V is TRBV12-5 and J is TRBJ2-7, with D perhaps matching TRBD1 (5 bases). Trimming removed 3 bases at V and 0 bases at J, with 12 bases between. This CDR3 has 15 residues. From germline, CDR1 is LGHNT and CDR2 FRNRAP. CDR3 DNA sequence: TGTGCTAGTGGTTTACCAGGGTTGGACTCCTACGAGCAGTACTTC. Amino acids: CASGLPGLDSYEQYF.

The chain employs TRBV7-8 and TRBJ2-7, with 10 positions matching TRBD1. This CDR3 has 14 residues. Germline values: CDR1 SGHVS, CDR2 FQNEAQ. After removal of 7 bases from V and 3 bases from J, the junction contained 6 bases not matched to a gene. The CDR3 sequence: CASNRQGALYEQYF. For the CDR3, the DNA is TGTGCCAGCAACAGACAGGGGGCCCTCTACGAGCAGTACTTC.

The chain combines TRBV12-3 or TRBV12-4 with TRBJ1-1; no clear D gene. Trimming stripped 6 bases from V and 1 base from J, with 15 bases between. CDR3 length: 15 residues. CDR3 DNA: TGTGCCAGCAGCTTAAATTCCGGGGAGAACACTGAAGCTTTCTTT. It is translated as CASSLNSGENTEAFF.

DNA of the CDR3: TGCGCCAGCAGCTTGACAGGGAGGGGGACTGAAGCTTTCTTT. The encoded protein is CASSLTGRGTEAFF. J is TRBJ1-1 and V is TRBV5-1; possible D gene TRBD1, 6 bases. V was cut by 1 base and J by 5 bases, with 12 bases left in between. This CDR3 spans 14 amino acids. From germline, CDR1 is SGHRS and CDR2 YFSETQ.

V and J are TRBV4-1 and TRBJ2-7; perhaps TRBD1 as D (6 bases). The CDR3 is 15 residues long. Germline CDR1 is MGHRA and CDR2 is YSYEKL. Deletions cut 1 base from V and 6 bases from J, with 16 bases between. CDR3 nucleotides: TGCGCCAGCAGCCAAGCGTTGCAGGGGACGAGCGAGCAGTACTTC. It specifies CASSQALQGTSEQYF.

CDR3: CSARPLAGGPSTDTQYF. DNA of the CDR3: TGCAGTGCTAGACCCCTAGCGGGGGGGCCGAGCACAGATACGCAGTATTTT. This chain uses TRBV20-1 with TRBJ2-3; 12 bases match TRBD2. V lost 2 bases, J lost 0 bases, and 6 bases stayed unmatched. The length of the CDR3 is 17 residues. Germline-derived CDR1 and CDR2 are DFQATT and SNEGSKA (reference sequence).

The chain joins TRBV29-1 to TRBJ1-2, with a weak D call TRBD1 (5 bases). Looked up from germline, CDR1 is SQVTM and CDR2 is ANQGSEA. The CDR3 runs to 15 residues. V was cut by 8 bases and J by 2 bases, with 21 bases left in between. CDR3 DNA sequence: TGCAGCACCCCCCCCGCCGACAGTAGGAACTATGGCTACACCTTC. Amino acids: CSTPPADSRNYGYTF.

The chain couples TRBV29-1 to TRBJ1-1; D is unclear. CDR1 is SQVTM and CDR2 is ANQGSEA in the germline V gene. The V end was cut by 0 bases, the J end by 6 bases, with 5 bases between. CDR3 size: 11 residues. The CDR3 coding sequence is TGCAGCGTTGAAGATCCCTCTGAAGCTTTCTTT. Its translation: CSVEDPSEAFF.

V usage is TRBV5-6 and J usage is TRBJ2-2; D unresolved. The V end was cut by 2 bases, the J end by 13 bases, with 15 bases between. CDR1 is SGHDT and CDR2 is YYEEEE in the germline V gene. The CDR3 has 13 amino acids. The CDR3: CASSLGKALGLFF. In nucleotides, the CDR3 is TGTGCCAGCAGCTTAGGCAAGGCCCTCGGGCTGTTTTTT.

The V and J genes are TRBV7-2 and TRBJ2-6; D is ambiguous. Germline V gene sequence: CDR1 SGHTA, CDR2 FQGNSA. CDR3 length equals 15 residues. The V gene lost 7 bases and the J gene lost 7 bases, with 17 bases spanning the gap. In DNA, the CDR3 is TGTGCCAGCACCTTTTCGGCTCTGGGAGCCAACGTCCTGACTTTC. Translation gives CASTFSALGANVLTF.

CDR3 loop: CSALAGLGETQYF. The DNA for the CDR3 is TGCAGTGCGTTAGCGGGGCTGGGAGAGACCCAGTACTTC. The genes are TRBV20-1 and TRBJ2-5; TRBD2 aligns across 8 bases. V was pared by 6 bases and J by 4 bases, with 7 bases of the junction left unmatched. Germline V gene lookup returns CDR1 DFQATT and CDR2 SNEGSKA (reference sequence). The CDR3 has 13 residues.

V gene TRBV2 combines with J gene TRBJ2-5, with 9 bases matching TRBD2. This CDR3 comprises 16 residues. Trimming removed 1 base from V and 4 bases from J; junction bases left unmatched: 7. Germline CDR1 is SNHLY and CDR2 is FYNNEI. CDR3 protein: CASSEEQRGALETQYF. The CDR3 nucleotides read TGTGCCAGCAGTGAAGAACAGCGGGGGGCCCTAGAGACCCAGTACTTC. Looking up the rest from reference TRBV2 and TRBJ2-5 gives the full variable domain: EPEVTQTPSHQVTQMGQEVILRCVPISNHLYFYWYRQILGQKVEFLVSFYNNEISEKSEIFDDQFSVERPDGSNFTLKIRSTKLEDSAMYFCASSEEQRGALETQYFGPGTRLLVL.

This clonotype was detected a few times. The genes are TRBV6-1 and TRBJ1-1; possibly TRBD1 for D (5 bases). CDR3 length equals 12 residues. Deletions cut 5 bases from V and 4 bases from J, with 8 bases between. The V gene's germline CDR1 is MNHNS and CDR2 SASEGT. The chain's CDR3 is CASSWGGTEAFF. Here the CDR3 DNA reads TGTGCCAGCAGTTGGGGGGGCACTGAAGCTTTCTTT.

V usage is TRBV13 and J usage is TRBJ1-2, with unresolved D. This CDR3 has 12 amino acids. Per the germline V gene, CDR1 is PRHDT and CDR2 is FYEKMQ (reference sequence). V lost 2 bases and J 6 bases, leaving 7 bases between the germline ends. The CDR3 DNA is TGTGCCAGCAGCTTAAATGACGATGGCTACACCTTC. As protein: CASSLNDDGYTF.

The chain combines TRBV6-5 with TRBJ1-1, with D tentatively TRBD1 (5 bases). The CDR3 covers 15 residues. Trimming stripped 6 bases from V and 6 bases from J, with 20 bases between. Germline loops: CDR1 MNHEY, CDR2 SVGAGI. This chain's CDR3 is CASSGRKGLRSEAFF. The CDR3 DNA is TGTGCCAGCAGCGGTCGGAAGGGGCTACGTTCTGAAGCTTTCTTT.

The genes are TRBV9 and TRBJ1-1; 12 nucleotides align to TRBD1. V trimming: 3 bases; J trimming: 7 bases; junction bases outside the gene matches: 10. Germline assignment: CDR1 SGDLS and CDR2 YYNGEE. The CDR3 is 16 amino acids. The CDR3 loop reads CASSAPGQGAGVEAFF. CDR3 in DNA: TGTGCCAGCAGCGCCCCGGGACAGGGGGCAGGGGTTGAAGCTTTCTTT.